The 26 T cell receptor delta chains below come from one sample, sequenced in a study of gamma-delta T cells after stem cell transplantation. TCRdb re-analyzed the RT-PCR reads via CATT. This sample has 13,000 or so delta-chain clones, with more than 30% found just once. Sequencing used gamma-delta T cells. Source of these receptors: a human donor. It is not recorded whose cells these are; they may come from a transplant donor.

This clone was found a few times. The chain couples TRAV29/DV5 to TRDJ2; 8 bases are shared with TRDD3. This CDR3 is 22 amino acids long. Germline loops: CDR1 NSMFDY, CDR2 ISSIKDK. J gave up 3 bases and V 0 bases, and 25 bases lay outside the gene matches. This chain's CDR3 is CAASALVFFPTSGDIMTAQLFF. The CDR3, as DNA: TGTGCAGCAAGCGCTCTTGTCTTTTTCCCTACCTCGGGGGATATAATGACAGCACAACTCTTCTTT. Full variable domain (outside the CDR3, taken from reference TRAV29/DV5 and TRDJ2): DQQVKQNSPSLSVQEGRISILNCDYTNSMFDYFLWYKKYPAEGPTFLISISSIKDKNEDGRFTVFLNKSAKHLSLHIVPSQPGDSAVYFCAASALVFFPTSGDIMTAQLFFGKGTQLIVEP.

V usage is TRDV1 and J usage is TRDJ1, with 8 bases identical to TRDD3. V dropped 6 bases and J dropped 11; count of bases not matched to a gene: 23. From germline, CDR1 is TSWWSYY and CDR2 QGS. The CDR3 totals 17 residues. CDR3 bases: TGTGCTCTTGGTTCTCCAACACTTACTGGGGGCCCCCTGCTCCTCATCTTT. It yields the protein CALGSPTLTGGPLLLIF.

This clone turned up a few times. This chain uses TRDV1 with TRDJ1; the match to TRDD3 covers 8 bases. The CDR3 spans 22 residues. The germline V gene has CDR1 TSWWSYY and CDR2 QGS. The V segment lost 3 bases and the J segment 0 bases; nucleotides outside the gene matches: 24. CDR3 region: CALGDQALPFLLGVANTDKLIF. The CDR3 DNA reads TGTGCTCTTGGGGACCAAGCCCTTCCCTTCTTACTGGGGGTGGCTAACACCGATAAACTCATCTTT.

V usage is TRDV1 and J usage is TRDJ1; either TRDD2 or TRDD3 may fit D (9 bases each). This CDR3 has 22 amino acids. V gave up 2 bases and J gave up 6 bases, with 37 bases separating them. Looked up from germline, CDR1 is TSWWSYY and CDR2 is QGS. The CDR3 coding sequence is TGTGCTCTTGGGGAATCTCCCCCTTCCTACAAAGGGTTGCTGGGGGATCCCCATAAACTCATCTTT. The encoded protein is CALGESPPSYKGLLGDPHKLIF.

The chain employs TRDV1 and TRDJ2; 12 bases are shared with TRDD3. Germline CDR1 reads TSWWSYY; CDR2 reads QGS. After removal of 3 bases from V and 4 bases from J, the junction contained 21 bases not matched to a gene. This CDR3 has 22 amino acids. As DNA, the CDR3 is TGTGCTCTTGGGGATCGGCCTTCCTACGAGAATTACTGGGGGATACCGACAGCACAACTCTTCTTT. This gives the protein CALGDRPSYENYWGIPTAQLFF.

This clone has only a few counts. The CDR3 here is CALGEGSTGATISSLGLKLIF. The CDR3 DNA sequence: TGTGCTCTTGGGGAAGGGTCTACTGGTGCTACGATCTCTTCTCTGGGGCTAAAACTCATCTTT. The rearrangement links TRDV1 to TRDJ1; perhaps TRDD3 as D (6 bases). This CDR3 comprises 21 residues. V was pared by 2 bases and J by 8 bases, with 36 bases between. Germline CDR1 TSWWSYY, CDR2 QGS.

The table lists this clone with a few counts. The chain carries TRDV2 and TRDJ3, with D perhaps matching TRDD3 (5 bases). This CDR3 is 18 amino acids long. CDR1 and CDR2 from the germline V gene are GEAIGNYY and EKD. V was clipped by 0 bases and J by 2 bases, with 13 bases between them. CDR3 sequence reads: CACDTVGEPTWDTRQMFF. In DNA form, the CDR3 reads TGTGCCTGTGACACCGTCGGGGAACCGACCTGGGACACCCGACAGATGTTTTTC.

Worth noting for this clone: This specimen includes other DNA sequences encoding the same CDR3. The genes are TRAV29/DV5 and TRDJ1; weak D call: TRDD3 (6 bases). Per the germline V gene, CDR1 is NSMFDY and CDR2 is ISSIKDK. Trimming cost V 0 bases and J 8 bases, with 38 bases left between them. The CDR3 runs to 21 residues. The CDR3 here is CAASGALRGWGLFRWGDKLIF. The DNA for the CDR3 is TGTGCAGCAAGCGGGGCCCTACGGGGATGGGGGTTGTTTCGGTGGGGCGACAAACTCATCTTT. The entire variable domain, with the rest obtained from reference TRAV29/DV5 and TRDJ1, is as follows: DQQVKQNSPSLSVQEGRISILNCDYTNSMFDYFLWYKKYPAEGPTFLISISSIKDKNEDGRFTVFLNKSAKHLSLHIVPSQPGDSAVYFCAASGALRGWGLFRWGDKLIFGKGTRVTVEP.

There are a few counts of this clone. This chain joins TRDV3 and TRDJ1, with TRDD3 matching over 11 bases. J lost 0 bases, V lost 5 bases, and 11 bases had no gene match. The CDR3 contains 16 residues. The germline gives CDR1 TVYSNPD, CDR2 GDNSRS (reference sequence). The CDR3 sequence is CATPLGGYVHTDKLIF. As DNA, the CDR3 is TGTGCCACTCCCCTTGGGGGATACGTCCACACCGATAAACTCATCTTT. The full variable domain, in which reference TRDV3 and TRDJ1 provide the parts outside the CDR3, is CDKVTQSSPDQTVASGSEVVLLCTYDTVYSNPDLFWYRIRPDYSFQFVFYGDNSRSEGADFTQGRFSVKHILTQKAFHLVISPVRTEDSATYYCATPLGGYVHTDKLIFGKGTRVTVEP.

The table lists this clone with a few counts. The rearrangement uses TRDV2 and TRDJ1, with TRDD3 matching 8 bases. Germline V gene sequence: CDR1 GEAIGNYY, CDR2 EKD. After removal of 6 bases from V and 4 bases from J, the junction contained 18 bases not matched to a gene. The CDR3 sequence is 17 residues long. CDR3: CACPTTIATGGNDKLIF. CDR3 DNA sequence: TGTGCCTGTCCCACTACGATTGCTACTGGGGGGAACGATAAACTCATCTTT.

In this sample, this clone turned up a few times. The chain combines TRDV3 with TRDJ4; the D gene is possibly TRDD2 (5 bases). The CDR3 extends over 15 amino acids. V dropped 2 bases and J dropped 3 bases, with 22 bases sitting between them. CDR1 and CDR2 (germline): TVYSNPD, GDNSRS (reference sequence). The CDR3 here is CAFGPKDGPAGPLIF. DNA of the CDR3: TGTGCCTTTGGTCCTAAAGATGGGCCGGCGGGACCCCTGATCTTT.

This clone was counted only a few times. The gene calls are TRDV2 and TRDJ1; 9 positions agree with TRDD3. V shed 6 bases, J shed 0 bases, and the junction held 10 bases outside the gene matches. The CDR3 has 16 amino acids. The germline CDR1 and CDR2 sequences are GEAIGNYY and EKD. CDR3 residues: CACTGLGDFYTDKLIF. DNA of the CDR3: TGTGCCTGTACGGGACTGGGGGACTTTTACACCGATAAACTCATCTTT.

The chain recombines TRDV1 with TRDJ1; 10 bases are a match to TRDD3. The CDR3 covers 15 residues. The V gene's germline CDR1 is TSWWSYY and CDR2 QGS. V dropped 4 bases and J dropped 4; count of bases not matched to a gene: 6. CDR3: CALGGLLGDIDKLIF. The CDR3 nucleotides are TGTGCTCTTGGGGGCCTGCTGGGGGATATCGATAAACTCATCTTT.

The sample holds a few counts of this clone. The junction departs from the called germline gene at one end, perhaps through a read error. V usage is TRDV2 and J usage is TRDJ3; maybe TRDD3 (5 bases). The germline CDR1 and CDR2 sequences are GEAIGNYY and EKD. This CDR3 spans 17 amino acids. The CDR3 loop is CACDTAGSPWDTRQVFF. The CDR3 nucleotides read TGTGCCTGTGACACCGCGGGAAGCCCCTGGGACACCCGACAGGTGTTTTTC.

The chain couples TRDV2 to TRDJ1; D remains ambiguous. This CDR3 spans 13 amino acids. Trimming stripped 2 bases from V and 0 bases from J, with 6 bases between. Per germline, CDR1 GEAIGNYY and CDR2 EKD. CDR3 sequence (DNA): TGTGCCTGTGACAGGAGTTACACCGATAAACTCATCTTT. It yields the protein CACDRSYTDKLIF.

A word on this clone: A junction boundary mismatches the germline segment, possibly from a read error. V gene TRDV1 combines with J gene TRDJ1; 12 bases are a match to TRDD3. The CDR3 length is 21 residues. Germline V CDR1 and CDR2: TSWWSYY, QGS. The CDR3 region has the DNA TGTGCTCTTGGGGAACCCCGCCTCCTCCGTACTGGGGGATACCGCGCCGACAAACTCATCTTT. As protein: CALGEPRLLRTGGYRADKLIF.

Details on this clone: Other nucleotide sequences from this sample produce the same CDR3. The chain joins TRDV3 to TRDJ1; 13 bases fit TRDD3. The CDR3 consists of 18 residues. V was pared by 0 bases and J by 0 bases, with 10 bases of the junction left unmatched. Per the germline V gene, CDR1 is TVYSNPD and CDR2 is GDNSRS (reference sequence). The CDR3 is CAFRTYWGIREYTDKLIF. The CDR3 DNA sequence: TGTGCCTTTAGGACTTACTGGGGGATACGGGAGTACACCGATAAACTCATCTTT. Supplemented by reference TRDV3 and TRDJ1, the full variable domain reads CDKVTQSSPDQTVASGSEVVLLCTYDTVYSNPDLFWYRIRPDYSFQFVFYGDNSRSEGADFTQGRFSVKHILTQKAFHLVISPVRTEDSATYYCAFRTYWGIREYTDKLIFGKGTRVTVEP.

V usage is TRDV3 and J usage is TRDJ1, with 9 bases matching TRDD3. There are 20 residues in the CDR3. The V gene's germline CDR1 is TVYSNPD and CDR2 GDNSRS (reference sequence). With V trimmed by 0 bases and J by 0 bases, 20 bases remained unmatched. The CDR3 sequence: CAFSHPAFRGIHQYTDKLIF. The CDR3 DNA sequence: TGTGCCTTTAGTCACCCTGCCTTCCGGGGGATACACCAGTACACCGATAAACTCATCTTT.

V gene TRDV2 combines with J gene TRDJ3, with 10 positions matching TRDD3. The CDR3 is 20 amino acids. Trimming at V came to 0 bases and at J to 0 bases, leaving 7 bases not matched to a gene. From germline, CDR1 is GEAIGNYY and CDR2 EKD. The CDR3 nucleotides are TGTGCCTGTGACACCTACTGGGGGATGACGAGCTCCTGGGACACCCGACAGATGTTTTTC. Amino acid sequence: CACDTYWGMTSSWDTRQMFF.

This clone has a handful of counts. V and J are TRDV2 and TRDJ1; 12 positions match TRDD3. Germline CDR1 reads GEAIGNYY; CDR2 reads EKD. V lost 3 bases, J lost 4 bases, and 14 bases stayed unmatched. This CDR3 contains 18 residues. The CDR3, as DNA: TGTGCCTGTGACCCCTTCGCCTGGGGGATACGGCACCACGATAAACTCATCTTT. Its translation is CACDPFAWGIRHHDKLIF.

This clone was detected a few times. V gene TRAV29/DV5 combines with J gene TRDJ1, with a tentative D call TRDD3 (6 bases). V was cut by 1 base and J by 4 bases, with 29 bases left in between. This CDR3 is 19 amino acids long. In germline, CDR1 is NSMFDY, CDR2 ISSIKDK. In DNA, the CDR3 is TGTGCAGCAAGCACTAAAATCCTTGCTGGGAACGGGGATCTCGATAAACTCATCTTT. This encodes CAASTKILAGNGDLDKLIF.

This clone was picked up a small number of times. A much larger clone differs from this one at a single base, so this may be a read error. V usage is TRDV2 and J usage is TRDJ3, with 13 bases identical to TRDD3. Germline V lookup: CDR1 GEAIGNYY, CDR2 EKD. The CDR3 has 18 residues. The V gene end was trimmed by 2 bases and the J gene end by 2 bases; junction bases not matched to a gene: 2. The CDR3 DNA reads as TGTGCCTGTGACAATACTGGGGGATACGCCTGGGACACCCGACAGATGTTTTTC. This codes for CACDNTGGYAWDTRQMFF.

This chain links TRDV1 with TRDJ1; D might be TRDD3 (5 bases). CDR1 is TSWWSYY and CDR2 is QGS in the germline V gene. The CDR3 extends over 19 amino acids. V lost 4 bases, J lost 0 bases, and 24 bases lay in between. CDR3 coding DNA: TGTGCTCTTGGGGTTCAGGGGGCCCCCGTACTGCTCCACACCGATAAACTCATCTTT. Protein sequence: CALGVQGAPVLLHTDKLIF.

This clone was counted between two and nine times. The chain employs TRDV1 and TRDJ3; the match to TRDD3 covers 8 bases. V shed 1 base and J 0 bases; nucleotides not matched to a gene: 23. Per the germline V gene, CDR1 is TSWWSYY and CDR2 is QGS. The CDR3 has 25 residues. Written as DNA, the CDR3 is TGTGCTCTTGGGGAACGGCCGCCCTCACGCGTACTGGGGGTTCAACTCTCCTGGGACACCCGACAGATGTTTTTC. It codes for CALGERPPSRVLGVQLSWDTRQMFF.

J is TRDJ3 and V is TRDV1; 13 bases map to TRDD3. Germline trimming cut 2 bases from V and 3 bases from J; bases unmatched to any gene: 10. In germline, CDR1 is TSWWSYY, CDR2 QGS. The CDR3 runs to 21 residues. The CDR3 sequence is CALGERPVLGDTDWDTRQMFF. The CDR3 nucleotides are TGTGCTCTTGGGGAAAGGCCCGTACTGGGGGATACGGACTGGGACACCCGACAGATGTTTTTC.

In its sample, this clone was seen a few times. The chain uses TRDV1 and TRDJ1; perhaps TRDD3 as D (6 bases). This CDR3 has 18 residues. Germline V lookup: CDR1 TSWWSYY, CDR2 QGS. Trimming pared 7 bases from V and 0 bases from J, leaving 24 bases between. DNA for the CDR3: TGTGCTCTTGTTGCCCCGGTACTGGGCAAGGCTTACACCGATAAACTCATCTTT. Translation: CALVAPVLGKAYTDKLIF.